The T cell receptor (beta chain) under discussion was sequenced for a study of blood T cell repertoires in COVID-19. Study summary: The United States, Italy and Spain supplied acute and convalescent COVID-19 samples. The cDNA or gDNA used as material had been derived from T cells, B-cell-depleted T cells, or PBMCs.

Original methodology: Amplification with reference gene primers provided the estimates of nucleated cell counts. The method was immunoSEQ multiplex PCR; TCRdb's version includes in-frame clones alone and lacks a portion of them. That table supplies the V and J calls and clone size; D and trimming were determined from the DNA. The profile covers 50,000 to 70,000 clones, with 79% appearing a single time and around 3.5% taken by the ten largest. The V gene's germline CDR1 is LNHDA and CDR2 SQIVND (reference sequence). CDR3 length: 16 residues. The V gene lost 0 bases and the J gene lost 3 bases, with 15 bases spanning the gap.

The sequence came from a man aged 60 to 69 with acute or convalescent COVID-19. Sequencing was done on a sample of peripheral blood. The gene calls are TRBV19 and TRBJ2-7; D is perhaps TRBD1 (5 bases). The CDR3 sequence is CASSIDLEDSHYEQYF. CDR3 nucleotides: TGTGCCAGTAGTATAGATCTGGAAGACAGTCACTACGAGCAGTACTTC. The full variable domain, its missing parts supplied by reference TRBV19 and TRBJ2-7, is DGGITQSPKYLFRKEGQNVTLSCEQNLNHDAMYWYRQDPGQGLRLIYYSQIVNDFQKGDIAEGYSVSREKKESFPLTVTSAQKNPTAFYLCASSIDLEDSHYEQYFGPGTRLTVT.